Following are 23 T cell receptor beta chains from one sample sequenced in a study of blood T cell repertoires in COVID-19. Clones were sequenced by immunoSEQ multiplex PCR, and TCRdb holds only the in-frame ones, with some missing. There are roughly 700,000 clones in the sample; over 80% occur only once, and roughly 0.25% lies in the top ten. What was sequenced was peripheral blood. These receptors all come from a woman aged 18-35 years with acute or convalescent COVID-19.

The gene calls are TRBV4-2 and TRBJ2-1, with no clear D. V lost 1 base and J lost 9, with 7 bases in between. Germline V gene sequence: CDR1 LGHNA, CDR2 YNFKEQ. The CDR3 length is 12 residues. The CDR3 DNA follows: TGTGCCAGCAGCCAAGGAAGCGTTGAGCAGTTCTTC. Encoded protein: CASSQGSVEQFF.

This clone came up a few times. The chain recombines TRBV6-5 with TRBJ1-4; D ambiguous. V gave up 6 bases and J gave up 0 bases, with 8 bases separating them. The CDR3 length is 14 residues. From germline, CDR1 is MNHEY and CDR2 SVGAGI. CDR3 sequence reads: CASSRGSTNEKLFF. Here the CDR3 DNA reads TGTGCCAGCAGCCGCGGTTCAACTAATGAAAAACTGTTTTTT.

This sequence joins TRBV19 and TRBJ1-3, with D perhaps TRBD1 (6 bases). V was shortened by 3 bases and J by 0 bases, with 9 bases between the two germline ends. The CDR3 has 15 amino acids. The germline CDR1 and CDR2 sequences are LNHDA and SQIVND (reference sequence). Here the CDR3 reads CASSIQDSSGNTIYF. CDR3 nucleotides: TGTGCCAGTAGTATCCAGGACAGCTCTGGAAACACCATATATTTT.

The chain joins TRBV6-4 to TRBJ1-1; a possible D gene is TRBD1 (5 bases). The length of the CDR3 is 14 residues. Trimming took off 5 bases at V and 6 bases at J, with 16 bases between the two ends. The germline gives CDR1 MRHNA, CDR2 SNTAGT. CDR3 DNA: TGTGCCAGCAGTCCGGCCCCCGGGGGGGCTGAAGCTTTCTTT. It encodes CASSPAPGGAEAFF.

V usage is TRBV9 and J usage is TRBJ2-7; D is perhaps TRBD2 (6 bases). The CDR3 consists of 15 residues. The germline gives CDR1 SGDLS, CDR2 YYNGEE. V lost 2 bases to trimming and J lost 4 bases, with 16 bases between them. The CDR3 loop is CASSVGGLSQYEQYF. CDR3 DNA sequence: TGTGCCAGCAGCGTGGGAGGACTTTCCCAGTACGAGCAGTACTTC.

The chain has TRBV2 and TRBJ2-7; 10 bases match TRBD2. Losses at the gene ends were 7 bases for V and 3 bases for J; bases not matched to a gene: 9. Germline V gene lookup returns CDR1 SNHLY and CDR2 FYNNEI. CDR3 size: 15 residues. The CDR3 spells CASTYIGLAVYEQYF. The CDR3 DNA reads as TGTGCCAGCACTTACATAGGACTAGCGGTCTACGAGCAGTACTTC.

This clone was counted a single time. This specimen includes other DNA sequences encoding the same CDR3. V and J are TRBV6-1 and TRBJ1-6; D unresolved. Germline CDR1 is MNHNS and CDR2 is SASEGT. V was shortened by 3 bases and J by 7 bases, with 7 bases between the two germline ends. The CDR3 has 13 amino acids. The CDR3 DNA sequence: TGTGCCAGCAGTGACAGAGGAAATTCACCCCTCCACTTT. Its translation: CASSDRGNSPLHF.

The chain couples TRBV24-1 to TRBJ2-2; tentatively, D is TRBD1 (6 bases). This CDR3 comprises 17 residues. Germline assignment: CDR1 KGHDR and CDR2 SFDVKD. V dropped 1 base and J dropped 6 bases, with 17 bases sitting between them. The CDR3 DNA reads TGTGCCACCAGTGATTTCTGGGGGCCCTGGGGAGCCGGGGAGCTGTTTTTT. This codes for CATSDFWGPWGAGELFF.

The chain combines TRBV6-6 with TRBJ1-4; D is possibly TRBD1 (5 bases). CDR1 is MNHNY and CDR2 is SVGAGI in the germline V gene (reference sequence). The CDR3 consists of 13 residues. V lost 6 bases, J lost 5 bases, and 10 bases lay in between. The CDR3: CASSPRGNEKLFF. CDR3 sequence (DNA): TGTGCCAGCAGCCCACGGGGGAATGAAAAACTGTTTTTT.

The CDR3 nucleotides are TGTGCCAGCAGCCCTACACTCACAGGGTCCGGGGAGCTGTTTTTT. Translated: CASSPTLTGSGELFF. The chain couples TRBV5-5 to TRBJ2-2, with a weak D call TRBD1 (6 bases). The CDR3 is 15 amino acids. Between the trimmed V and J ends, which lost 4 bases and 6 bases, there was a span of 16 bases. Per germline, CDR1 SGHKS and CDR2 YYEKEE (reference sequence). The full variable domain, with the rest looked up from reference TRBV5-5 and TRBJ2-2, is DAGVTQSPTHLIKTRGQQVTLRCSPISGHKSVSWYQQVLGQGPQFIFQYYEKEERGRGNFPDRFSARQFPNYSSELNVNALLLGDSALYLCASSPTLTGSGELFFGEGSRLTVL.

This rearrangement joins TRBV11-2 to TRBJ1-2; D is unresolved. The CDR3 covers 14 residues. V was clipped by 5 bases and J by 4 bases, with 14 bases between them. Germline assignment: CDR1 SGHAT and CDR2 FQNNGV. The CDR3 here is CASSQAGSGYGYTF. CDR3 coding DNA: TGTGCCAGCAGCCAGGCGGGCAGCGGCTATGGCTACACCTTC.

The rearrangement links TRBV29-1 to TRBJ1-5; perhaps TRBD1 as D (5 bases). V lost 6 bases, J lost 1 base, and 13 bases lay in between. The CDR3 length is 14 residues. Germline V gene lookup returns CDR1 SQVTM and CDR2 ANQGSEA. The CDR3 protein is CSVPGGGSNQPQHF. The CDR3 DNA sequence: TGCAGCGTCCCCGGGGGAGGAAGCAATCAGCCCCAGCATTTT.

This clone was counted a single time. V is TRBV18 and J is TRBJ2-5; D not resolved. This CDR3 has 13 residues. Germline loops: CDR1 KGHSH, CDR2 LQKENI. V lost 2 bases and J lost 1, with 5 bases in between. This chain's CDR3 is CASSPGPQETQYF. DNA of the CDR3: TGTGCCAGCTCACCAGGGCCCCAAGAGACCCAGTACTTC.

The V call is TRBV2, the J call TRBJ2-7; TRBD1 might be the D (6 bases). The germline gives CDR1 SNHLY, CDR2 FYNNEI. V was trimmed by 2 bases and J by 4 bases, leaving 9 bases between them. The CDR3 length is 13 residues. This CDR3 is CASSEWTAYEQYF. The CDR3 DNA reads TGTGCCAGCAGTGAATGGACAGCTTACGAGCAGTACTTC.

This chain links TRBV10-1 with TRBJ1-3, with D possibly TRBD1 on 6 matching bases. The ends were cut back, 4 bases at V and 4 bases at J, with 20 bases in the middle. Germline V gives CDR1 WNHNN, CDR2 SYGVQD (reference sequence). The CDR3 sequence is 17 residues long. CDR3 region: CASSGWDITREGNTIYF. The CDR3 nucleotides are TGCGCCAGCAGTGGGTGGGACATTACAAGGGAGGGAAACACCATATATTTT.

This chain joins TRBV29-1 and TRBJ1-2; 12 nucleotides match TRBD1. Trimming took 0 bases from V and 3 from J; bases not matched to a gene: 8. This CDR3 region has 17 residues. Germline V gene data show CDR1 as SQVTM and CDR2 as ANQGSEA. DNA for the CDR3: TGCAGCGTTGAAGATTCCGGGACAGGGGGCGCCCACTATGGCTACACCTTC. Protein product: CSVEDSGTGGAHYGYTF.

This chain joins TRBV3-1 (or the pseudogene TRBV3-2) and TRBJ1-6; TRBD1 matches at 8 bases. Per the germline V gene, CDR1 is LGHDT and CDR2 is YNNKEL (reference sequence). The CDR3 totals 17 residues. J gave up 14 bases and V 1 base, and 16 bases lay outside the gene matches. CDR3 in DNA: TGTGCCAGCAGCCAAGTGAGCGGACAGGGCATAAAGCCTGCCCTCCACTTT. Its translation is CASSQVSGQGIKPALHF.

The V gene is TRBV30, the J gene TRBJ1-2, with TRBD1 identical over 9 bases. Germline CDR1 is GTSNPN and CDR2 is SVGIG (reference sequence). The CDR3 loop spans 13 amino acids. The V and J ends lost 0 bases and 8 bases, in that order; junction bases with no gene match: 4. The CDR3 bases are TGTGCCTGGAGTGTACAGGGGGCAGGGGGCTACACCTTC. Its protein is CAWSVQGAGGYTF.

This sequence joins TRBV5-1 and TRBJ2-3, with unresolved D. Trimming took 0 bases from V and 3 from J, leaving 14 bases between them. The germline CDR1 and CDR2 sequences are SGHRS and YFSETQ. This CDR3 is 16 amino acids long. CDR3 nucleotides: TGCGCCAGCAGCTTGGGCGTGGATTGGAGAACAGATACGCAGTATTTT. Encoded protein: CASSLGVDWRTDTQYF.

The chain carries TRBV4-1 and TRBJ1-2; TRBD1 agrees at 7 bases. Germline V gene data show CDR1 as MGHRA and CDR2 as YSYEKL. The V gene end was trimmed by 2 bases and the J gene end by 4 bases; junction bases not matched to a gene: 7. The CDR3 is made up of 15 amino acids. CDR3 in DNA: TGCGCCAGCAGCCAACTTAGACAGGGCACCTATGGCTACACCTTC. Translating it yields CASSQLRQGTYGYTF.

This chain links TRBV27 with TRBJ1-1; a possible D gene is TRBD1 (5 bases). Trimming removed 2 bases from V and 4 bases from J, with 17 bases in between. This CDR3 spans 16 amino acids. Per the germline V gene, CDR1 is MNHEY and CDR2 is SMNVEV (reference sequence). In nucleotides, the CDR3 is TGTGCCAGCAGTTTACGTTGGGGGGTGGGGGGCACTGAAGCTTTCTTT. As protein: CASSLRWGVGGTEAFF.

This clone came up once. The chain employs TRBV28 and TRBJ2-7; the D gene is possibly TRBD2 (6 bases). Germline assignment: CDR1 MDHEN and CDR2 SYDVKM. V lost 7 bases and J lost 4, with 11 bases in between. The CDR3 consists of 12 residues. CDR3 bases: TGTGCCAGCACAAGGACTACGTACGAGCAGTACTTC. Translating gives CASTRTTYEQYF.

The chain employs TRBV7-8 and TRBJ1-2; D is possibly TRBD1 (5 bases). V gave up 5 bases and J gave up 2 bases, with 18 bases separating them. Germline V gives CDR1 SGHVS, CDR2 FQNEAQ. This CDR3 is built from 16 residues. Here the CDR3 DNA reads TGTGCCAGCAGCCCTGGGGCAGAGGCCCTAAACTATGGCTACACCTTC. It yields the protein CASSPGAEALNYGYTF.